These 14 T cell receptor beta chains share one sample of origin, sequenced in a study of Graves' ophthalmopathy and Graves' hyperthyroidism. Using RNA transcripts, the TCR beta CDR3 regions were amplified. HTBI primers primed a first-round RT-PCR, and a second-round multiplex PCR followed. MiXCR was run by TCRdb on the multiplex PCR reads, yielding one entry per CDR3 protein. Here the sample spans around 1,200,000 distinct CDR3 sequences, about two fifths being singletons. The sequenced material came from peripheral blood or thyroid tissue (not recorded which). These receptors all stem from an adult man with Graves' hyperthyroidism.

This chain joins TRBV29-1 and TRBJ1-2; TRBD1 might be the D (5 bases). The V and J ends lost 8 bases and 5 bases respectively, with 21 bases between them. Germline-derived CDR1 and CDR2 are SQVTM and ANQGSEA. This CDR3 is 14 amino acids long. This chain's CDR3 is CSTPRAQGSYGYTF. DNA of the CDR3: TGCAGCACTCCTAGGGCGCAGGGATCTTATGGCTACACCTTC.

This clonotype was recorded at least ten times. This chain uses TRBV18 with TRBJ2-5; no clear D gene. With 8 bases removed from V and 2 bases from J, the gap between germline ends came to 12 bases. CDR1 is KGHSH, CDR2 LQKENI, per germline. This CDR3 is built from 13 residues. Here the CDR3 reads CASSPDRQETQYF. In nucleotides, the CDR3 is TGTGCCAGCAGCCCGGACCGGCAAGAGACCCAGTACTTC. The full variable domain, in which reference TRBV18 and TRBJ2-5 provide the parts outside the CDR3, is NAGVMQNPRHLVRRRGQEARLRCSPMKGHSHVYWYRQLPEEGLKFMVYLQKENIIDESGMPKERFSAEFPKEGPSILRIQQVVRGDSAAYFCASSPDRQETQYFGPGTRLLVL.

This clonotype showed up just once. The chain has TRBV7-2 and TRBJ1-5, with TRBD1 matching 8 bases. Germline CDR1 SGHTA, CDR2 FQGNSA. V trimming: 6 bases; J trimming: 11 bases; junction bases outside the gene matches: 9. This CDR3 contains 13 residues. CDR3 DNA sequence: TGTGCCAGCAGGTGGGACAGGCAAGGGGCCCAGCATTTT. Residues: CASRWDRQGAQHF.

This clonotype was found many times. This sequence joins TRBV10-3 and TRBJ1-2, with D uncertain. The CDR3 contains 14 residues. With 0 bases removed from V and 4 bases from J, the gap between germline ends came to 9 bases. Germline-derived CDR1 and CDR2 are ENHRY and SYGVKD. The DNA of the CDR3 is TGTGCCATCAGTGAGTCGTCGGATTCCTATGGCTACACCTTC. Amino acid sequence: CAISESSDSYGYTF.

This clonotype appeared a few times. The chain joins TRBV20-1 to TRBJ1-2, with a tentative D call TRBD1 (5 bases). V lost 7 bases and J 0 bases, leaving 9 bases between the germline ends. CDR1 DFQATT and CDR2 SNEGSKA come from the germline V gene (reference sequence). This CDR3 contains 12 residues. The DNA of the CDR3 is TGCAGTGTTGACAGTACTAACTATGGCTACACCTTC. It yields the protein CSVDSTNYGYTF.

This clonotype was found many times. The rearrangement joins TRBV20-1 to TRBJ2-7; 8 bases map to TRBD1. Per the germline V gene, CDR1 is DFQATT and CDR2 is SNEGSKA (reference sequence). The CDR3 sequence is 12 residues long. The CDR3 here is CSALRQGNEQYF. CDR3 coding DNA: TGCAGCGCATTAAGACAGGGGAACGAGCAGTACTTC.

The rearrangement joins TRBV24-1 to TRBJ2-2, with D possibly matching TRBD1 (6 bases). Germline loops: CDR1 KGHDR, CDR2 SFDVKD. This CDR3 has 16 amino acids. V lost 2 bases, J lost 6 bases, and 15 bases lay in between. The DNA for the CDR3 is TGTGCCACCAGTGATTGGGACACCGCAACACCCGGGGAGCTGTTTTTT. It translates to CATSDWDTATPGELFF.

The chain recombines TRBV7-2 with TRBJ2-7, with D possibly being TRBD1 (5 bases). There are 14 residues in the CDR3. Germline V lookup: CDR1 SGHTA, CDR2 FQGNSA. V lost 4 bases and J 4 bases, leaving 14 bases between the germline ends. In nucleotides, the CDR3 is TGTGCCAGCAGCTCCCCGCCAGGGATGTACGAGCAGTACTTC. Amino acids: CASSSPPGMYEQYF.

The V call is TRBV25-1, the J call TRBJ1-2, with a tentative D call TRBD1 (5 bases). This CDR3 has 12 residues. The germline gives CDR1 MGHDK, CDR2 SYGVNS. This CDR3 is CAQTEGYYGYTF. The CDR3 region has the DNA TGTGCACAGACAGAAGGATACTATGGCTACACCTTC.

This clonotype turned up a few times. The chain couples TRBV7-9 to TRBJ2-2, with TRBD2 matching over 10 bases. The CDR3 loop spans 16 amino acids. V lost 2 bases to trimming and J lost 6 bases; unmatched junction nucleotides: 6. Germline loops: CDR1 SEHNR, CDR2 FQNEAQ (reference sequence). CDR3 sequence: CASSLRVAGGPGELFF. The CDR3 DNA reads as TGTGCCAGCAGCTTAAGAGTAGCGGGAGGTCCCGGGGAGCTGTTTTTT.

In its sample, this clonotype was seen many times. The rearrangement links TRBV24-1 to TRBJ2-5, with D unclear. Trimming took 4 bases from V and 4 from J, leaving 6 bases between them. Germline CDR1 reads KGHDR; CDR2 reads SFDVKD. This CDR3 is 12 amino acids long. The CDR3 spells CATSEGGETQYF. CDR3 DNA sequence: TGTGCCACCAGTGAGGGTGGAGAGACCCAGTACTTC.

This clonotype has at least ten counts. The rearrangement joins TRBV5-1 to TRBJ2-5, with D perhaps matching TRBD1 (6 bases). Trimming shortened V by 0 bases and J by 4 bases, and 16 bases separated the two germline ends. The CDR3 loop spans 16 amino acids. Per the germline V gene, CDR1 is SGHRS and CDR2 is YFSETQ. Here the CDR3 reads CASSLASLQGRETQYF. CDR3 DNA sequence: TGCGCCAGCAGCTTGGCCTCATTACAGGGTAGAGAGACCCAGTACTTC.

The genes are TRBV7-2 and TRBJ1-4; 8 nucleotides agree with TRBD1. Trimming cost V 2 bases and J 7 bases; bases outside gene matches: 6. Germline CDR1 reads SGHTA; CDR2 reads FQGNSA. The CDR3 totals 15 residues. In nucleotides, the CDR3 is TGTGCCAGCAGCTTAATTGGACAGGGCTCTGAAAAACTGTTTTTT. This sequence encodes CASSLIGQGSEKLFF. The full variable domain, rest sourced from reference TRBV7-2 and TRBJ1-4, is GAGVSQSPSNKVTEKGKDVELRCDPISGHTALYWYRQSLGQGLEFLIYFQGNSAPDKSGLPSDRFSAERTGGSVSTLTIQRTQQEDSAVYLCASSLIGQGSEKLFFGSGTQLSVL.

This clonotype was detected only a few times. The rearrangement links TRBV7-9 to TRBJ1-6, with D unresolved. The V and J ends lost 6 bases and 5 bases respectively, with 8 bases between them. The CDR3 spans 13 residues. Germline V lookup: CDR1 SEHNR, CDR2 FQNEAQ (reference sequence). The CDR3 is CASRLNNNSPLHF. The DNA of the CDR3 is TGTGCCAGCAGACTCAACAATAATTCACCCCTCCACTTT.